The next 14 T cell receptor beta chains were all read from a single sample in a study of blood T cell repertoires in COVID-19. Libraries were prepared by immunoSEQ multiplex PCR; TCRdb keeps only in-frame clonotypes and omits some of them. The sample shows more than 80,000 clones, around 72% of them seen only once. The source material was peripheral blood. Receptor source: a woman aged 55-75 years in a cohort sampled during active or convalescent COVID-19.

The rearrangement joins TRBV19 to TRBJ2-3; D unclear. The CDR3 is 13 residues long. V was clipped by 6 bases and J by 5 bases, with 12 bases between them. Germline V gene sequence: CDR1 LNHDA, CDR2 SQIVND (reference sequence). In nucleotides, the CDR3 is TGTGCCAGTAGCCTCAGACTCGGAGATACGCAGTATTTT. Its translation is CASSLRLGDTQYF.

The J gene is TRBJ2-7, the V gene TRBV29-1; 9 bases match TRBD2. CDR1 is SQVTM, CDR2 ANQGSEA, per germline. The V and J ends lost 4 bases and 2 bases, in that order; junction bases with no gene match: 6. The CDR3 spans 14 residues. The CDR3 DNA sequence: TGCAGCGTTGTTCTAGCGGGAATAACCTACGAGCAGTACTTC. This encodes CSVVLAGITYEQYF.

The V call is TRBV5-1, the J call TRBJ2-1, with 10 bases aligning to TRBD1. Germline CDR1 reads SGHRS; CDR2 reads YFSETQ. The CDR3 totals 15 residues. V dropped 0 bases and J dropped 4; count of bases not matched to a gene: 1. The CDR3 nucleotides are TGCGCCAGCAGCTTGGCGGGACAGGGGTACAATGAGCAGTTCTTC. Residues: CASSLAGQGYNEQFF.

The chain recombines TRBV6-5 with TRBJ1-2, with TRBD1 matching 7 bases. The CDR3 is made up of 14 amino acids. With V trimmed by 10 bases and J by 3 bases, 11 bases remained unmatched. CDR1 and CDR2 (germline): MNHEY, SVGAGI. The CDR3 coding sequence is TGTGCCACCCTAAGGACAGGAACCTACTATGGCTACACCTTC. Amino acids: CATLRTGTYYGYTF.

This chain joins TRBV25-1 and TRBJ1-2; D is unresolved. The V end was cut by 2 bases, the J end by 4 bases, with 14 bases between. Germline V gives CDR1 MGHDK, CDR2 SYGVNS. The CDR3 has 15 amino acids. CDR3 protein: CASSEPGPGGYGYTF. The CDR3 DNA reads as TGTGCCAGCAGTGAACCGGGCCCGGGAGGCTATGGCTACACCTTC.

This clone was picked up many times. The CDR3 nucleotides are TGTGCCAGCAGACCAGGACAGGGGTCGAGTTCACCCCTCCACTTT. Its protein is CASRPGQGSSSPLHF. The chain has TRBV27 and TRBJ1-6, with 9 bases that match TRBD1. The germline CDR1 and CDR2 sequences are MNHEY and SMNVEV (reference sequence). The trim removed 6 bases at V and 9 bases at J, leaving 9 bases unmatched. The CDR3 is 15 residues long.

The chain combines TRBV5-1 with TRBJ2-5, with TRBD2 identical over 10 bases. The CDR3 consists of 16 residues. Unmatched junction bases numbered 6, after V lost 0 bases and J lost 4 bases. Germline CDR1 and CDR2: SGHRS and YFSETQ. DNA of the CDR3: TGCGCCAGCAGCTTGGCACAGCGGGGGGGCCCAGAGACCCAGTACTTC. Amino acids: CASSLAQRGGPETQYF.

The chain is built from TRBV12-5 and TRBJ2-3; 9 bases align to TRBD2. Trimming at V came to 0 bases and at J to 1 base, leaving 2 bases not matched to a gene. The germline V gene encodes CDR1 LGHNT and CDR2 FRNRAP. The CDR3 contains 16 residues. DNA for the CDR3: TGTGCTAGTGGTTTGGTCCCTAGCGGGGGCACAGATACGCAGTATTTT. Its protein product is CASGLVPSGGTDTQYF.

This rearrangement joins TRBV9 to TRBJ2-3, with 7 bases that match TRBD2. Germline V gene lookup returns CDR1 SGDLS and CDR2 YYNGEE. The CDR3 loop spans 14 amino acids. Germline trimming cut 3 bases from V and 2 bases from J; bases unmatched to any gene: 3. Here the CDR3 reads CASSAGTNTDTQYF. The CDR3 nucleotides read TGTGCCAGCAGCGCGGGGACTAACACAGATACGCAGTATTTT. The full variable domain, completed using reference TRBV9 and TRBJ2-3, is DSGVTQTPKHLITATGQRVTLRCSPRSGDLSVYWYQQSLDQGLQFLIQYYNGEERAKGNILERFSAQQFPDLHSELNLSSLELGDSALYFCASSAGTNTDTQYFGPGTRLTVL.

By share, this clone ranks as medium-sized (0.01 to 0.1%). The chain uses TRBV5-4 and TRBJ2-7, with no clear D. The CDR3 extends over 14 amino acids. Germline assignment: CDR1 SGHNT and CDR2 YYREEE (reference sequence). Trimming took off 0 bases at V and 7 bases at J, with 14 bases between the two ends. CDR3 coding DNA: TGTGCCAGCAGCTTGGATTTGCAGGCTGGGGAGCAGTACTTC. As protein: CASSLDLQAGEQYF.

A remark on this clone: Other DNA sequences in this sample translate to the same CDR3. The chain is built from TRBV12-3 or TRBV12-4 and TRBJ1-1; the D is unclear. CDR3 length: 13 residues. Trimming removed 1 base at V and 1 base at J, with 4 bases between. In DNA form, the CDR3 reads TGTGCCAGCAGTTTAGGAGAGAACACTGAAGCTTTCTTT. This translates into CASSLGENTEAFF.

The chain recombines TRBV6-2 or TRBV6-3 with TRBJ2-2; 9 bases match TRBD1. The germline V gene encodes CDR1 MNHEY and CDR2 SVGEGT. V lost 5 bases and J lost 5; bases outside the gene matches: 6. CDR3 size: 15 residues. CDR3 loop: CASSQRDRVTGELFF. The DNA for the CDR3 is TGTGCCAGCAGTCAACGGGACAGGGTGACCGGGGAGCTGTTTTTT.

This chain links TRBV4-1 with TRBJ2-1; 7 nucleotides agree with TRBD1. Germline assignment: CDR1 MGHRA and CDR2 YSYEKL. V lost 1 base to trimming and J lost 9 bases; unmatched junction nucleotides: 12. The CDR3 is made up of 16 amino acids. The DNA for the CDR3 is TGCGCCAGCAGCCAAGGCCGAACCGGGACAGTTATTGAGCAGTTCTTC. It yields the protein CASSQGRTGTVIEQFF.

This clone was seen more than once but under ten times. The J gene is TRBJ1-1, the V gene TRBV29-1; 7 nucleotides agree with TRBD1. The V segment lost 1 base and the J segment 0 bases; nucleotides outside the gene matches: 14. CDR1 and CDR2 (germline): SQVTM, ANQGSEA. The CDR3 totals 18 residues. Here the CDR3 reads CSVEASQGIGVMNTEAFF. DNA of the CDR3: TGCAGCGTTGAAGCCTCACAGGGGATTGGCGTTATGAACACTGAAGCTTTCTTT.